Below, 18 T cell receptor beta chains from the same sample are listed, as sequenced in a study of cytomegalovirus exposure and HLA in healthy donors. Both 60 Vbeta primers and 13 Jbeta primers went into the PCR. Profiled with immunoSEQ multiplex PCR; TCRdb holds only in-frame clones, not every one. The sample consists of 100,000 or so clones, roughly three quarters of them appearing once. Sequenced sample: PBMCs. The origin of the receptors is a man aged 40-49 years in good health and CMV-seronegative.

The rearrangement links TRBV29-1 to TRBJ1-2, with 9 bases that match TRBD1. Germline values: CDR1 SQVTM, CDR2 ANQGSEA. This CDR3 is built from 11 residues. V dropped 4 bases and J dropped 6; count of bases not matched to a gene: 0. The CDR3 region is CSVGTGDGYTF. The CDR3 nucleotides are TGCAGCGTTGGGACAGGGGATGGCTACACCTTC.

The rearrangement uses TRBV28 and TRBJ1-5; 10 bases are shared with TRBD1. Germline V gene sequence: CDR1 MDHEN, CDR2 SYDVKM. This CDR3 contains 19 residues. The trim removed 3 bases at V and 0 bases at J, leaving 11 bases unmatched. The CDR3 here is CASSLFRDRGSYSNQPQHF. For the CDR3, the DNA is TGTGCCAGCAGTTTGTTCCGGGACAGGGGCTCGTATAGCAATCAGCCCCAGCATTTT.

This chain connects TRBV11-2 to TRBJ2-7; 7 nucleotides match TRBD2. The CDR3 runs to 15 residues. CDR1 SGHAT and CDR2 FQNNGV come from the germline V gene. J lost 2 bases, V lost 5 bases, and 9 bases had no gene match. The CDR3 DNA reads TGTGCCAGCAGCCCCGGAGTCACTAGCGCCTACGAGCAGTACTTC. It translates to CASSPGVTSAYEQYF.

As regards this clone: One end of the junction is discordant with germline, which a read error may explain. The chain couples TRBV7-9 to TRBJ1-1; the D is unclear. Per germline, CDR1 SEHNR and CDR2 FQNEAQ (reference sequence). The CDR3 sequence is 15 residues long. As DNA, the CDR3 is TGTTCCAGCAGCTTAAGGAGGTCCGACCCCTGGAGGGCTTTCTTT. This sequence encodes CSSSLRRSDPWRAFF.

This chain uses TRBV29-1 with TRBJ2-3; 13 bases fit TRBD2. Per germline, CDR1 SQVTM and CDR2 ANQGSEA. This CDR3 has 13 residues. V gave up 7 bases and J gave up 4 bases; unmatched junction bases: 2. The CDR3 DNA reads TGCAGCGCTGGGACTAGCGGGGCAGATACGCAGTATTTT. Amino acid sequence: CSAGTSGADTQYF.

Note on this clone: An end of the junction differs from the germline gene, which may be a read error. The chain combines TRBV7-7 with TRBJ1-6; tentatively, D is TRBD1 (6 bases). The germline CDR1 and CDR2 sequences are SSHAT and FNYEAQ (reference sequence). This CDR3 is built from 13 residues. The CDR3 protein is CASSQGFNSPLHF. In DNA form, the CDR3 reads TGTGCTAGCAGCCAGGGGTTCAATTCACCCCTCCACTTT.

The V gene is TRBV6-1, the J gene TRBJ2-6, with D maybe TRBD2 (6 bases). Trimming removed 7 bases from V and 0 bases from J, with 10 bases in between. The CDR3 loop spans 15 amino acids. In germline, CDR1 is MNHNS, CDR2 SASEGT. CDR3 in DNA: TGTGCCAGCACGGACGGGAGCTCTGGGGCCAACGTCCTGACTTTC. It specifies CASTDGSSGANVLTF.

This clone was seen a handful of times. This sequence joins TRBV29-1 and TRBJ2-1, with TRBD1 matching 9 bases. The V and J ends lost 4 bases and 9 bases, in that order; junction bases with no gene match: 10. This CDR3 region has 14 residues. Germline values: CDR1 SQVTM, CDR2 ANQGSEA. CDR3 sequence (DNA): TGCAGCGTTGTATCGGGACAGGGAGTGACTGAGCAGTTCTTC. Its translation: CSVVSGQGVTEQFF.

This chain joins TRBV2 and TRBJ1-5; D unresolved. This CDR3 has 13 amino acids. The V gene's germline CDR1 is SNHLY and CDR2 FYNNEI. V was cut by 2 bases and J by 7 bases, with 9 bases left in between. This CDR3 is CASSEIGRQPQHF. In DNA form, the CDR3 reads TGTGCCAGCAGTGAAATAGGGAGACAGCCCCAGCATTTT. Based on the CDR3 plus reference TRBV2 and TRBJ1-5, the full variable domain is EPEVTQTPSHQVTQMGQEVILRCVPISNHLYFYWYRQILGQKVEFLVSFYNNEISEKSEIFDDQFSVERPDGSNFTLKIRSTKLEDSAMYFCASSEIGRQPQHFGDGTRLSIL.

V and J are TRBV6-5 and TRBJ2-7; 7 bases fit TRBD1. Germline V gene sequence: CDR1 MNHEY, CDR2 SVGAGI. Germline trimming cut 0 bases from V and 4 bases from J; bases unmatched to any gene: 6. The CDR3 sequence is 15 residues long. The CDR3 here is CASSYSWTGEYEQYF. Written as DNA, the CDR3 is TGTGCCAGCAGTTACTCTTGGACAGGAGAATACGAGCAGTACTTC.

The chain employs TRBV6-1 and TRBJ2-3, with 9 nucleotides matching TRBD2. Germline V lookup: CDR1 MNHNS, CDR2 SASEGT. With V trimmed by 2 bases and J by 2 bases, 5 bases remained unmatched. The CDR3 length is 16 residues. In DNA, the CDR3 is TGTGCCAGCAGTGAACTAGGACTAGCGATCACAGATACGCAGTATTTT. This sequence encodes CASSELGLAITDTQYF.

The V gene is TRBV9, the J gene TRBJ2-7; D gene ambiguous. This CDR3 region has 13 residues. Trimming pared 2 bases from V and 5 bases from J, leaving 11 bases between. Germline V gene data show CDR1 as SGDLS and CDR2 as YYNGEE. This CDR3 is CASSVPGCDEQYV. The CDR3 region has the DNA TGTGCCAGCAGCGTCCCGGGTTGCGACGAGCAGTACGTC.

This clone was observed a few times. The V gene is TRBV6-4, the J gene TRBJ2-2; TRBD1 is a possible D gene (7 bases). Between the trimmed V and J ends, which lost 5 bases and 3 bases, there was a span of 10 bases. Germline-derived CDR1 and CDR2 are MRHNA and SNTAGT. There are 14 residues in the CDR3. For the CDR3, the DNA is TGTGCCAGCAGTCCCAGGGGGGACACCGGGGAGCTGTTTTTT. Translating gives CASSPRGDTGELFF.

The V gene is TRBV7-9, the J gene TRBJ2-1, with 7 bases matching TRBD2. The CDR3 runs 16 residues. Germline V CDR1 and CDR2: SEHNR, FQNEAQ (reference sequence). V was clipped by 5 bases and J by 4 bases; unmatched bases: 11. DNA of the CDR3: TGTGCCAGCAGCCCCGGTGTTCCGGGGGGATACAATGAGCAGTTCTTC. It codes for CASSPGVPGGYNEQFF.

This sequence joins TRBV2 and TRBJ2-5; TRBD2 agrees at 14 bases. Trimming at V came to 6 bases and at J to 7 bases, leaving 7 bases not matched to a gene. The CDR3 has 15 amino acids. In germline, CDR1 is SNHLY, CDR2 FYNNEI. CDR3 sequence (DNA): TGTGCCAGCAGCCGGACTAGCGGGGGGCAGGCGACCCAGTACTTC. It encodes CASSRTSGGQATQYF. The complete variable domain, with remaining parts taken from reference TRBV2 and TRBJ2-5, reads EPEVTQTPSHQVTQMGQEVILRCVPISNHLYFYWYRQILGQKVEFLVSFYNNEISEKSEIFDDQFSVERPDGSNFTLKIRSTKLEDSAMYFCASSRTSGGQATQYFGPGTRLLVL.

The rearrangement links TRBV27 to TRBJ2-2; no clear D. Germline V gene lookup returns CDR1 MNHEY and CDR2 SMNVEV (reference sequence). The CDR3 extends over 14 amino acids. The V gene lost 6 bases and the J gene lost 2 bases, with 10 bases spanning the gap. CDR3 residues: CASRQYRNTGELFF. The CDR3 DNA is TGTGCCAGCAGACAGTATCGAAACACCGGGGAGCTGTTTTTT.

This rearrangement joins TRBV6-5 to TRBJ2-5; TRBD2 matches 10 bases. CDR3 length: 15 amino acids. Looked up from germline, CDR1 is MNHEY and CDR2 is SVGAGI. V shed 4 bases and J 4 bases; nucleotides not matched to a gene: 6. CDR3 DNA: TGTGCCAGCAGTTCCCTAGCGGGGGTTTCAGAGACCCAGTACTTC. Encoded protein: CASSSLAGVSETQYF.

The rearrangement uses TRBV2 and TRBJ2-3; 10 bases are a match to TRBD2. Looked up from germline, CDR1 is SNHLY and CDR2 is FYNNEI. The length of the CDR3 is 15 residues. V lost 4 bases, J lost 7 bases, and 8 bases stayed unmatched. Written as DNA, the CDR3 is TGTGCCAGCAGTGCTACAGCGGGGGGGACAAATACGCAGTATTTT. Amino acids: CASSATAGGTNTQYF.